These T cell receptor beta chains were read from a single sample in a study of radiation and T cells in renal cell carcinoma. Repertoires were generated with immunoSEQ multiplex PCR, while TCRdb's copy carries only in-frame clones and drops some. The data hold approximately 90,000 clones, with 85% observed a single time. This specimen was blood, taken from a patient whose treatment included radiotherapy and nephrectomy. These receptors originate from a middle-aged man with renal cell carcinoma. Both conserved end residues are part of each CDR3. A D gene is named only where the DNA matches it firmly. Some rows mark clone size as missing; the rest say once, few, many or name a class of expanded clone.

CDR3nt: TGTGCCAGCAGCCCCGACCGGGGGGGCCTCACAGATACGCAGTATTTT
CDR3aa: CASSPDRGGLTDTQYF
d_gene: TRBD2
v_gene: TRBV7-2
j_gene: TRBJ2-3
abundance: NA

CDR3nt: TGTGCCGGCCCCCTCACAGATACGCAGTATTTT
CDR3aa: CAGPLTDTQYF
d_gene: NA
v_gene: TRBV28
j_gene: TRBJ2-3
abundance: NA

CDR3nt: TGTGCCTGGTCCGCGGGGCAGGGCAGAGTGCAGTACTTC
CDR3aa: CAWSAGQGRVQYF
d_gene: NA
v_gene: TRBV30
j_gene: TRBJ2-7
abundance: few

CDR3nt: TGTGCCAGCACAGGACAGGGCACAGATACGCAGTATTTT
CDR3aa: CASTGQGTDTQYF
d_gene: TRBD1
v_gene: TRBV2
j_gene: TRBJ2-3
abundance: NA

CDR3nt: TGTGCCAGCACCGGGACGTGGAACACTGGGGAGCTGTTTTTT
CDR3aa: CASTGTWNTGELFF
d_gene: NA
v_gene: TRBV2
j_gene: TRBJ2-2
abundance: NA

CDR3nt: TGTGCCAGCAGCACTCGGGCCGACTACACTGAAGCTTTCTTT
CDR3aa: CASSTRADYTEAFF
d_gene: NA
v_gene: TRBV9
j_gene: TRBJ1-1
abundance: NA

CDR3nt: TGTGCCAGCAGCGCCCGAGGGATGAACACTGAAGCTTTCTTT
CDR3aa: CASSARGMNTEAFF
d_gene: NA
v_gene: TRBV7-2
j_gene: TRBJ1-1
abundance: NA

CDR3nt: TGCAGCGTTGATGGACTAGCGGACAATGAGCAGTTCTTC
CDR3aa: CSVDGLADNEQFF
d_gene: TRBD2
v_gene: TRBV29-1
j_gene: TRBJ2-1
abundance: few

CDR3nt: TGTGCCAGCAGGGAGACTAGCGGGAAGAAGAGGGATACGCAGTATTTT
CDR3aa: CASRETSGKKRDTQYF
d_gene: TRBD2
v_gene: TRBV2
j_gene: TRBJ2-3
abundance: NA

CDR3nt: TGTGCCAGCAGCTTCCGGGATGCTAACTATGGCTACACCTTC
CDR3aa: CASSFRDANYGYTF
d_gene: NA
v_gene: TRBV7-9
j_gene: TRBJ1-2
abundance: NA

CDR3nt: TGTGCCAGTAGTATAGACGCGACGTATATGAACACTGAAGCTTTCTTT
CDR3aa: CASSIDATYMNTEAFF
d_gene: NA
v_gene: TRBV19
j_gene: TRBJ1-1
abundance: NA